The subject of this entry is one T cell receptor beta chain. Its antigen is as yet unknown. Original data processing: Lowest detectable productive clonotype frequency was 2.59 x 10-5. The table came from immunoSEQ multiplex PCR; TCRdb's copy has only in-frame clones and leaves some out. V and J calls and clone size are those listed in that table; D and trimming were worked out from the DNA. Of approximately 20,000 clones listed, over 80% were seen once; the top ten hold under 10%. The source of the sample is a study of STAT5B mutations in CD4+ large granular lymphocyte leukemia. Study information: Healthy donors showed HLA-associated enrichment of the CDR3 'QG' motif.

Whole-study results and caveats: No patients shared main leukemic clonotypes, though around 25% appeared at low frequency elsewhere.

The source material was CD4+ T cells from blood buffy coats. This sequence originates from a human donor in good health.

The CDR3 DNA follows: TGTGCCAGCAGCTTAGCGCTTAATTCGGGAGAGACCCAGTACTTC. Its protein is CASSLALNSGETQYF. The rearrangement links TRBV7-2 to TRBJ2-5, with D uncertain. CDR1 and CDR2 from the germline V gene are SGHTA and FQGNSA. V gave up 0 bases and J gave up 4 bases, with 12 bases separating them. The CDR3 spans 15 residues. Full variable domain (rest looked up from reference TRBV7-2 and TRBJ2-5): GAGVSQSPSNKVTEKGKDVELRCDPISGHTALYWYRQSLGQGLEFLIYFQGNSAPDKSGLPSDRFSAERTGGSVSTLTIQRTQQEDSAVYLCASSLALNSGETQYFGPGTRLLVL.